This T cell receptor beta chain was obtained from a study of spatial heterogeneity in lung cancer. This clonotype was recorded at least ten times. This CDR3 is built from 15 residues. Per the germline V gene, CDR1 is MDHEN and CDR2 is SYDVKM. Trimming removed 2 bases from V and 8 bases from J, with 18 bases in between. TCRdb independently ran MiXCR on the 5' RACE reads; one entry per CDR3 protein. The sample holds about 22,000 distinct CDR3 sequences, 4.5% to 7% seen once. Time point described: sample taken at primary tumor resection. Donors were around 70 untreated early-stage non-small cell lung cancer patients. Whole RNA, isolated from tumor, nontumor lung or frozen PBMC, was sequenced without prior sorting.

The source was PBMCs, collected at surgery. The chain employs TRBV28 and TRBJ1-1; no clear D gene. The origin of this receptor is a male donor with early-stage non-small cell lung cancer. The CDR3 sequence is CASSLPGYLISEAFF. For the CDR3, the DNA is TGTGCCAGCAGTTTACCGGGTTACCTGATTTCGGAAGCTTTCTTT.